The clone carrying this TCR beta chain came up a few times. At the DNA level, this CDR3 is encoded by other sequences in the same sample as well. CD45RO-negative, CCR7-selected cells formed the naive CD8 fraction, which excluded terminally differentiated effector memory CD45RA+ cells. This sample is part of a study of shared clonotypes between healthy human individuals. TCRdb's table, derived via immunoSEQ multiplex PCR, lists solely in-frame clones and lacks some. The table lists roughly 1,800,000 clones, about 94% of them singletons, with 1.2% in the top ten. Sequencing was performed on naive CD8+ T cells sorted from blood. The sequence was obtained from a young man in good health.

The DNA for the CDR3 is TGTGCCTGGAGTGTACAGGGGGACACTGAAGCTTTCTTT. Protein sequence: CAWSVQGDTEAFF. The rearrangement links TRBV30 to TRBJ1-1; 8 bases fit TRBD1. Trimming cost V 0 bases and J 3 bases; bases outside gene matches: 0. The CDR3 consists of 13 residues. Germline CDR1 reads GTSNPN; CDR2 reads SVGIG (reference sequence).